The TCR beta chain described here comes from a study of human T cells and chemical hapten exposure. This CDR3 is built from 14 residues. The V gene lost 4 bases and the J gene lost 5 bases, with 12 bases spanning the gap. Per germline, CDR1 LGHDT and CDR2 YNNKEL (reference sequence). Time point of the sample: pre-sensitization, week 0. Treatment given: therapeutic diphenylcyclopropenone sensitization with weekly scalp DPC. A single record per CDR3 protein comes from TCRdb applying MiXCR to the RACE reads. The table records approximately 80,000 distinct CDR3 sequences, 14% of them present only once. This specimen consisted of whole blood, obtained in connection with sensitization to the hapten diphenylcyclopropenone (DPC). The receptor comes from a woman aged 50 to 65 with alopecia areata. Some clones in this sample may be carry-over from other donors' samples. The chain couples TRBV3-1 to TRBJ2-1, with D maybe TRBD2 (5 bases). In DNA form, the CDR3 reads TGTGCCAGCAGCCGCGTGAGAGGGCACAATGAGCAGTTCTTC. This gives the protein CASSRVRGHNEQFF.